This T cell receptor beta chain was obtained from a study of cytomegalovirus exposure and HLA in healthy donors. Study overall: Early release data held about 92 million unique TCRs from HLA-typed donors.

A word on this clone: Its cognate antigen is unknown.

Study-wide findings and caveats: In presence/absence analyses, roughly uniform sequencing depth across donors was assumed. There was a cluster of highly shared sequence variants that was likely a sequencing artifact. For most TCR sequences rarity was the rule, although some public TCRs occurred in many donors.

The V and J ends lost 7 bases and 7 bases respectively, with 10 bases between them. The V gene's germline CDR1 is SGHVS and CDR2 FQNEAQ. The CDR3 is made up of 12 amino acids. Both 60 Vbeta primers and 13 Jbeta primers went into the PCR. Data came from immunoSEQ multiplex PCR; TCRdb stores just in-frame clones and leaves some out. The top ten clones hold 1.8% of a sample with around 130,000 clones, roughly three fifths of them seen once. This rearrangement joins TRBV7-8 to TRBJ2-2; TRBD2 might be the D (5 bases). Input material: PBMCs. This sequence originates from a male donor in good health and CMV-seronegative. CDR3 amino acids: CASNRGGGELFF. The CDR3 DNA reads TGTGCCAGCAATCGGGGTGGCGGGGAGCTGTTTTTT.